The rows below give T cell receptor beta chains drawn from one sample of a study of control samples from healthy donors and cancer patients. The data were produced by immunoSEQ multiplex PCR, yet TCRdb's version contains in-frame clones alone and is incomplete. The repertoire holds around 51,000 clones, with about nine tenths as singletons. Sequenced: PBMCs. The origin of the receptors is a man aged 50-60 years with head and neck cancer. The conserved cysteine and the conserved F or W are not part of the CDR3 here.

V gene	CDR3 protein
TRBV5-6	ASRGQSSYEQY
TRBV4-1	ASSQTPTGKYEQY
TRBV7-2	ASSPGGAVNTQY
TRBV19	ASRRRINEKLF
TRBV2	ASSDDYGDLVN
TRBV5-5	ASSVSYEQY
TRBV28	ASRKSGFIEYQPQH
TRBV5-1	ASSPGGSVQETQY
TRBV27	ASSSYGNTEAF
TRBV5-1	ATPDGQETQY
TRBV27	ASSPYLSRELF
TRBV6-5	ASSYSANYGYT
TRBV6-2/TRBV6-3	ASSYVQSGEGAGELF